The TCR beta chain described here comes from a study of cytomegalovirus exposure and HLA in healthy donors listed by TCRdb under 2017. Regarding the complete study: In an earlier analysis of several hundred of the donors, 276 Gb of sequence data and some 100 million unique TCR beta sequences from roughly 180 million T cells were reported. In an earlier analysis of 500 to 650 of the donors, high-throughput TCR beta sequencing was used to judge whether each TCR beta V gene segment behaved as functional or pseudogenic. Alongside the repertoire data, information on donor age, sex, ethnicity and CMV serostatus was compiled. In a later genetic analysis, genome-wide SNP genotypes for about three fifths of the 666 donors were used, and that subset was treated as a discovery cohort. A few DR-DQ haplotypes were treated as single units for association and clustering because of strong linkage in the cohort. Typing coverage differed by locus: A, B, C, DRB1 and DQB1 were typed in about 620-630 donors, DQA1 in 500 to 550, DPA1 in around 600, and DPB1 in about 450. High-throughput TCR immunosequencing, statistical association of individual TCRs with disease status, and machine learning were combined to predict cytomegalovirus infection status. In a later analysis, previously published TCR beta repertoires from roughly 710 donors were re-analyzed and high-resolution HLA genotyping was added so that TCR occurrence patterns could be studied. On average, about 200,000 unique TCR beta nucleotide sequences were sequenced per donor among more than 350 genotyped donors of the cohort, with roughly 18% of those sequences being non-productive. The study aimed to test whether cataloging public T cell receptors could reveal signatures of past pathogen exposure. Using immunosequencing, the study profiled T cell repertoires from 500 to 800 subjects and related those repertoires to cytomegalovirus serostatus. Of the approximately 400 genotyped donors, 65% to 90% were placed in the genetic ancestry cluster associated with self-reported Caucasian donors. Class I and class II HLA loci were covered by the typing at four-digit resolution. All discovery cohort repertoires had been generated on a single sequencing platform. About 300 gigabases of sequencing data and tens of millions of unique TCR sequences were included in an early release covering roughly 700 HLA-typed donors. Along with the roughly 670-subject first cohort, a separate validation cohort of more than 90 different subjects was used. The later analysis used no new phenotypic data to find candidate immune exposures, relying instead on TCR beta sequences and their occurrence across donors.

Libraries came from the immunoSEQ multiplex PCR assay. The multiplex PCR relied on a mix of 60 forward primers for TCR Vbeta segments and 13 reverse primers for TCR Jbeta segments. A multiplex PCR assay on genomic DNA amplified the CDR3 region of rearranged TCR beta genes. The amplified TCR beta libraries were sequenced on the Illumina HiSeq System as 87-base-pair reads. As for how the authors treated the data: Across the 500 to 850 repertoires, a later analysis counted about 81 million unique TCR beta chains, around 11 million of which were shared by at least two donors. A nearest-neighbor algorithm error-corrected the raw reads and collapsed the reads into unique sequences, merging closely related sequences to remove PCR and sequencing errors. Alignment of CDR3 sequences to IMGT reference sequences was used to assign V, D and J gene segments. For a sequence to be retained, at least a six-nucleotide match to both a V gene segment and a J gene segment was required. Rearrangements were called productive when the CDR3 lacked stop codons and stayed in frame with V and J; all others were non-productive. CDR3 was defined according to IMGT convention as the region running from the second conserved V-encoded cysteine to the conserved J-encoded phenylalanine. The earlier analysis of approximately 500 of the donors excluded sequences that lacked an unambiguous match to a single V gene segment. An earlier analysis of a few hundred of the donors called V segments functional above 56.7% productive rearrangements and segregating when the between-donor standard deviation exceeded 5%. A statistical classification framework was built to diagnose cytomegalovirus status from the catalog of TCR beta chain sequences. In a later analysis, TCR nucleotide sequences were compared against IMGT/GENE-DB human TR gene sequences so that V and J genes could be assigned. The TCRdist pipeline was used in a later analysis to assign CDR3 sequences and most-parsimonious VDJ recombination scenarios. In a later analysis, each TCR beta chain was defined by its CDR3 amino acid sequence together with its V-gene family, and reads lacking a unique V-gene family were excluded. A later analysis removed 550 to 700 highly shared, low-generation-probability nucleotide sequences to deal with suspected cross-contamination and a sequencing artifact. A later analysis calculated a clonal expansion index for each public chain from normalized within-repertoire ranks of inferred template counts. In a later analysis, generation probabilities were computed with a VDJ recombination model fitted to out-of-frame rearrangements, and the resulting probabilities were checked against IGoR. In a later analysis, TCR-TCR, TCR-HLA and TCR-CMV co-occurrence was scored with hypergeometric tests, and a repertoire-size bias correction was applied to TCR pairs. A later analysis estimated false discovery rates by permuting HLA or CMV assignments 20 times. In a later analysis, co-occurring TCRs were grouped using DBSCAN, and TCRdist sequence similarity was added for clustering within HLA-allele-positive subsets. Repertoires with fewer than 30,000 or more than 120,000 public chains were left out of co-occurrence clustering, as were four to six repertoires with anomalous nucleotide sharing. TCRdb's version of the immuneACCESS table is confined to in-frame rearrangements and falls short of the full clone set. An unresolved V gene accounts for under half of the shortfall where checked; the remainder is of unknown origin. The DNA was the basis for D and trimming; V, J and clone size are from that table. Across this sample there are roughly 300,000 clones, with roughly 89% seen only once. The ten largest clones take up 3.5% to 4% of the sample.

CDR1 and CDR2 were assigned from the germline V gene as KGHSH and LQKENI. Trimming removed 3 bases from V and 10 bases from J; the gene matches leave 2 bases unexplained. The CDR3 runs 11 residues from the cysteine to the phenylalanine. CDR3 DNA only is kept here, 33 bases in frame from base 1. The cohort comprised 666 healthy bone marrow donors. At the time of sampling, every cohort member was nominally healthy, though immune exposures that went unrecorded were likely present. The donor tested CMV seropositive, placing the donor among the 289 seropositive members of the cohort. Each donor provided a peripheral blood sample, and peripheral blood mononuclear cells were used for TCR beta sequencing. Genomic DNA extraction from the blood cell samples was performed with the Qiagen DNeasy Blood Extraction Kit. The research as a whole found: Most CMV-associated TCR beta chains appeared to be HLA-restricted in a later analysis, and the HLA associations seemed to be driven largely by CMV exposure. The cohort was sequenced for TCR beta chains only, and without alpha or paired-chain data the features that could be detected were limited. V-gene and J-gene trimming of TCR beta chains was associated with a missense DCLRE1C variant in a later genetic analysis, and the association was replicated in an independent cohort. Some IMGT-functional V segments, including TRBV6-2 and TRBV6-3, could not be distinguished by the 87-base-pair reads and were therefore excluded. The sequencing pipeline was judged likely to have produced a cluster of highly shared sequence variants as a technical artifact. The presence/absence analyses assumed that sequencing depth was roughly uniform across donors, and that assumption may not be true. In a later analysis, HLA-associated TCR beta chains showed more clonal expansion and lower generation probabilities than non-associated chains that were equally common. Strong co-occurrence of HLA alleles, especially DR and DQ, made assigning TCR associations to individual alleles difficult. In the study, 150 to 200 TCR beta chains were listed as associated with cytomegalovirus. For the cohort, immune exposure information was limited to CMV serostatus. According to a later genetic analysis, donors in an Asian-associated ancestry cluster had fewer N-insertions in productive TCRs than the roughly 700-donor mean. A further reported finding was that TCR beta sequences accurately predicted the HLA-A and HLA-B alleles for most subjects in the first cohort. Most TCR sequences were seen in very few donors, while some public TCRs were found in many individuals. In an earlier analysis of roughly 560 of the donors, most TCR beta V segments were observed in productive rearrangements about 90% or about 30% of the time, broadly matching IMGT annotations. Linkage disequilibrium might explain the correlated functional status among segregating V segments, but an unknown experimental factor could not be ruled out. In vitro tests confirmed that three of the cytomegalovirus-associated TCR beta chains recognize cytomegalovirus antigens. A later analysis reported that several top co-occurrence clusters appeared linked to parvovirus B19, influenza, CMV and Epstein-Barr virus. HLA typing was unavailable for some donors at each locus, so association tests used only the typed subset. According to a later analysis, TCR association rates differed among HLA loci, with DRB1 alleles showing the most associated TCRs and HLA-C alleles showing the fewest. The authors suggested that the approach could potentially be generalized to other disease states and immunological phenotypes. In a later analysis, about 16,000 TCR beta sequences were associated with specific HLA alleles at a false discovery rate of 0.05. Because counts were too low, more than 15 rarely observed V segments, including chromosome 9 orphons, were left out of the earlier analysis of several hundred of the donors. The classifier was reported to diagnose cytomegalovirus status with high specificity and sensitivity in both the original and validation cohorts.

Notes on this clone: The clone's antigen remains unknown. No much larger clone is present one base from it, and per-base qualities are unavailable.

The rearrangement joined TRBV18 to TRBJ2-7; TRBD1 matches 8 bases in the middle. The sample taken for sequencing was PBMCs. The TCR sequence derives from a middle-aged man in good health and CMV-seropositive. The nucleotides are TGTGCCAGCTCACCCGGACAGGGACAGTACTTC. The encoded protein is CASSPGQGQYF.